This T cell receptor beta chain derives from a study of T cell responses to AZD1222 COVID-19 vaccine. V dropped 3 bases and J dropped 2; count of bases not matched to a gene: 7. Germline V lookup: CDR1 SGHTA, CDR2 FQGNSA. CDR3 size: 15 residues. This clone was counted between two and nine times. Generated by immunoSEQ multiplex PCR, the TCRdb table keeps only in-frame clones and is missing some. Of 90,000 to 150,000 clones in the sample, 70% to 85% are singletons; the top ten hold about 6.2%. The sequenced sample was peripheral blood, obtained on day 0 of AZD1222 vaccination. The sequence derives from an adult in good health. V usage is TRBV7-2 and J usage is TRBJ2-7, with 7 bases matching TRBD2. CDR3 DNA: TGTGCCAGCAGCTTTGGGGGGGATAGAGCCTACGAGCAGTACTTC. It codes for CASSFGGDRAYEQYF.